This T cell receptor (beta chain) was sequenced in a study of blood T cell repertoires in COVID-19. Clinical history as reported by participants underpinned cohort assignment. Libraries were prepared by immunoSEQ multiplex PCR; TCRdb keeps only in-frame clonotypes and omits some of them. Of more than 400,000 clones listed, about 85% are singletons. V was pared by 5 bases and J by 2 bases, with 7 bases between. This CDR3 is built from 13 residues. From germline, CDR1 is MDHEN and CDR2 SYDVKM. The chain has TRBV28 and TRBJ2-4; TRBD2 is a possible D gene (6 bases). This receptor was identified in a young woman who had recovered from COVID-19. Sequencing was carried out using PBMCs or T cells enriched from blood (not recorded which). Here the CDR3 reads CASSGGTKNIQYF. The CDR3 region has the DNA TGTGCCAGCAGTGGGGGGACCAAAAACATTCAGTACTTC. The whole variable domain, remainder taken from reference TRBV28 and TRBJ2-4, is DVKVTQSSRYLVKRTGEKVFLECVQDMDHENMFWYRQDPGLGLRLIYFSYDVKMKEKGDIPEGYSVSREKKERFSLILESASTNQTSMYLCASSGGTKNIQYFGAGTRLSVL.